The present TCR beta chain was sequenced within a study of cytomegalovirus exposure and HLA in healthy donors. This clone was seen a handful of times. 13 Jbeta primers and 60 Vbeta primers were used for the PCR. Only in-frame clones appear in the TCRdb table, and some are missing; sequencing was by immunoSEQ multiplex PCR. The sample holds roughly 100,000 clones, approximately 11% seen once. Germline CDR1 and CDR2: MDHEN and SYDVKM. Trimming took 6 bases from V and 4 from J; bases not matched to a gene: 4. The CDR3 totals 14 residues. The TCR comes from a man aged 35-49 years in good health and CMV-seropositive. The chain is built from TRBV28 and TRBJ2-3, with 10 nucleotides matching TRBD1. Material: PBMCs. The CDR3 coding sequence is TGTGCCAGCAGCCGACAGGGGGCCGCAGATACGCAGTATTTT. Translated: CASSRQGAADTQYF.